Sequencing of this T cell receptor (beta chain) was carried out in a study of cytomegalovirus exposure and HLA in healthy donors. Study-wide points: It emerged from a later analysis that several of the most significant clusters appeared to be linked to common viral pathogens. It was assumed in the presence/absence analyses that sequencing depth was roughly uniform across donors.

Primers included in the PCR were 60 Vbeta and 13 Jbeta primers. Produced via immunoSEQ multiplex PCR; TCRdb's table is partial and in-frame only. The data hold 50,000 or so clones, with approximately 71% observed a single time. This CDR3 is built from 18 residues. Per germline, CDR1 MNHEY and CDR2 SMNVEV (reference sequence). J was trimmed by 5 bases and V by 3 bases; bases with no gene match: 11. On this clone: The antigen remains unidentified.

This TCR was sampled from a man between 40 and 49 years old in good health and CMV-seropositive. The gene calls are TRBV27 and TRBJ2-1; TRBD2 matches 12 bases. The sequenced sample was PBMCs. CDR3 residues: CASSLKRSSGGGNNEQFF. The CDR3 region has the DNA TGTGCCAGCAGTTTGAAGCGATCTAGCGGGGGGGGGAACAATGAGCAGTTCTTC.